What follows are 27 T cell receptor beta chains derived from one specimen sequenced in a study of cytomegalovirus exposure and HLA in healthy donors. Vbeta (60) and Jbeta (13) primers were used in the PCR. Data came from immunoSEQ multiplex PCR; TCRdb stores just in-frame clones and leaves some out. The sample has some 150,000 clones, approximately 79% seen once; the top ten hold 6.6%. Sequenced input: PBMCs. The receptors come from a woman aged 45-59 years in good health and CMV-seropositive.

This clone has just one count. A read error may produce the germline difference seen at one junction end. The chain uses TRBV6-1 and TRBJ1-1; possible D gene TRBD1, 5 bases. From germline, CDR1 is MNHNS and CDR2 SASEGT. CDR3 length: 11 amino acids. The CDR3 nucleotides read TGCTACAGCAGGGCGAACACTGAAGCTTTCTTT. It is translated as CYSRANTEAFF.

The V call is TRBV12-5, the J call TRBJ2-2; possible D gene TRBD1, 7 bases. The CDR3 has 15 residues. Germline-derived CDR1 and CDR2 are LGHNT and FRNRAP. Trimming cost V 7 bases and J 6 bases, with 18 bases left between them. The CDR3 loop is CASVTGAGGAGELFF. The CDR3 coding sequence is TGTGCTAGTGTCACAGGGGCAGGCGGGGCCGGGGAGCTGTTTTTT.

The chain carries TRBV30 and TRBJ1-6; D is undetermined. The V end was cut by 4 bases, the J end by 10 bases, with 14 bases between. CDR1 is GTSNPN and CDR2 is SVGIG in the germline V gene (reference sequence). This CDR3 comprises 13 residues. As DNA, the CDR3 is TGTGCCTGGAACCTACAGACCAGGTCACCCCTCCACTTT. The encoded protein is CAWNLQTRSPLHF.

V is TRBV7-9 and J is TRBJ1-4; D gene ambiguous. The V gene's germline CDR1 is SEHNR and CDR2 FQNEAQ (reference sequence). The CDR3 is made up of 12 amino acids. V was pared by 8 bases and J by 4 bases, with 8 bases between. The CDR3 sequence is CASEKSNEKLFF. The DNA of the CDR3 is TGTGCCAGCGAGAAGAGTAATGAAAAACTGTTTTTT.

The chain links TRBV5-1 to TRBJ2-1; 13 positions match TRBD2. The J segment lost 6 bases and the V segment lost 4 bases, leaving 7 bases of the junction unmatched. CDR1 and CDR2 from the germline V gene are SGHRS and YFSETQ. The CDR3 sequence is 16 residues long. CDR3 sequence (DNA): TGCGCCAGCAGCCGGGGAGGGACTAGCGGGACCAATGAGCAGTTCTTC. It encodes CASSRGGTSGTNEQFF.

The rearrangement links TRBV2 to TRBJ2-1; D perhaps matches TRBD1 (5 bases). V dropped 6 bases and J dropped 7 bases, with 13 bases sitting between them. CDR1 and CDR2 (germline): SNHLY, FYNNEI. The CDR3 extends over 13 amino acids. The CDR3 is CASSGQGKNEQFF. In DNA, the CDR3 is TGTGCCAGCAGCGGGCAGGGCAAGAATGAGCAGTTCTTC.

The sample holds a few counts of this clone. The chain carries TRBV13 and TRBJ2-3; 7 positions match TRBD2. This CDR3 has 14 amino acids. With 3 bases clipped from V and 2 bases from J, the junction kept 2 bases outside the gene matches. In germline, CDR1 is PRHDT, CDR2 FYEKMQ (reference sequence). The CDR3 protein is CASSLGRVTDTQYF. CDR3 coding DNA: TGTGCCAGCAGCTTGGGGAGGGTCACAGATACGCAGTATTTT.

This clone occurred once. The chain combines TRBV5-6 with TRBJ2-1, with a tentative D call TRBD1 (5 bases). This CDR3 is 14 amino acids long. CDR1 is SGHDT and CDR2 is YYEEEE in the germline V gene. V dropped 0 bases and J dropped 4 bases, with 8 bases sitting between them. The CDR3 is CASSLVTGYNEQFF. The CDR3 nucleotides are TGTGCCAGCAGCTTGGTAACAGGATACAATGAGCAGTTCTTC.

This sequence joins TRBV7-2 and TRBJ2-1; possible D gene TRBD2, 5 bases. Germline CDR1 is SGHTA and CDR2 is FQGNSA. CDR3 length: 15 amino acids. V lost 1 base to trimming and J lost 7 bases, with 14 bases between them. The CDR3 DNA is TGTGCCAGCAGCTTAGTTAAGATCGGGAAGAATGAGCAGTTCTTC. This translates into CASSLVKIGKNEQFF.

This clone was seen only a few times. This chain joins TRBV5-4 and TRBJ2-1; maybe TRBD2 (6 bases). Trimming cost V 2 bases and J 2 bases, with 8 bases left between them. Germline V CDR1 and CDR2: SGHNT, YYREEE (reference sequence). This CDR3 comprises 14 residues. The CDR3 region is CASSFGGTYNEQFF. CDR3 DNA sequence: TGTGCCAGCAGCTTCGGGGGAACCTACAATGAGCAGTTCTTC.

The gene calls are TRBV5-1 and TRBJ2-1, with TRBD1 identical over 8 bases. The V segment lost 3 bases and the J segment 7 bases; nucleotides outside the gene matches: 9. CDR1 and CDR2 (germline): SGHRS, YFSETQ. The CDR3 spans 15 residues. The CDR3 DNA sequence: TGCGCCAGCAGCTGGACAGGGCAGACTGGGAATGAGCAGTTCTTC. Protein product: CASSWTGQTGNEQFF.

The chain combines TRBV5-1 with TRBJ2-7; 9 nucleotides align to TRBD1. The CDR3 runs 16 residues. The V gene's germline CDR1 is SGHRS and CDR2 YFSETQ. V was clipped by 5 bases and J by 2 bases; unmatched bases: 11. CDR3 region: CASSPTGTGFPYEQYF. The CDR3 coding sequence is TGCGCCAGCAGTCCGACCGGGACAGGGTTCCCCTACGAGCAGTACTTC.

A few counts support this clone. The V call is TRBV6-5, the J call TRBJ1-2; perhaps TRBD1 as D (6 bases). Germline V gene lookup returns CDR1 MNHEY and CDR2 SVGAGI. The CDR3 spans 15 residues. The V end lost 6 bases, the J end lost 2 bases, and 16 bases lay between the germline ends. CDR3 sequence: CASSKNRDLNYGYTF. CDR3 sequence (DNA): TGTGCCAGCAGCAAAAACAGGGACCTAAACTATGGCTACACCTTC.

The chain couples TRBV7-9 to TRBJ1-1; a weak D match, TRBD1 (6 bases). The CDR3 has 15 amino acids. V was shortened by 6 bases and J by 1 base, with 15 bases between the two germline ends. Germline V gene lookup returns CDR1 SEHNR and CDR2 FQNEAQ (reference sequence). This chain's CDR3 is CASRLGTSPNTEAFF. The CDR3 DNA sequence: TGTGCCAGCAGATTGGGGACATCCCCGAACACTGAAGCTTTCTTT.

The gene calls are TRBV29-1 and TRBJ2-3; TRBD2 matches at 9 bases. CDR1 SQVTM and CDR2 ANQGSEA come from the germline V gene. The CDR3 length is 14 residues. The junction had 8 bases not matched to a gene; V was cut back by 4 bases and J by 6 bases. The CDR3, as DNA: TGCAGCGTTGCGTCCAGCGGGGGGTTTGATACGCAGTATTTT. Amino acid sequence: CSVASSGGFDTQYF.

This chain joins TRBV4-3 and TRBJ1-2; D is undetermined. Trimming took 1 base from V and 6 from J, leaving 24 bases between them. The CDR3 extends over 18 amino acids. Germline loops: CDR1 LGHNA, CDR2 YSLEER. CDR3 bases: TGCGCCAGCAGCCAAGGAGGTGGAGAAGTACTTCCGGTACATGGCTACACCTTC. Translation gives CASSQGGGEVLPVHGYTF.

V usage is TRBV7-2 and J usage is TRBJ2-7; 9 positions match TRBD2. Trimming cost V 5 bases and J 5 bases; bases outside gene matches: 10. Per the germline V gene, CDR1 is SGHTA and CDR2 is FQGNSA. The CDR3 is 15 amino acids. This chain's CDR3 is CASSPSGGRLDEQYF. The CDR3 DNA follows: TGTGCCAGCAGCCCGAGCGGGGGGAGACTAGACGAGCAGTACTTC. The whole variable domain, filled in from reference TRBV7-2 and TRBJ2-7, reads GAGVSQSPSNKVTEKGKDVELRCDPISGHTALYWYRQSLGQGLEFLIYFQGNSAPDKSGLPSDRFSAERTGGSVSTLTIQRTQQEDSAVYLCASSPSGGRLDEQYFGPGTRLTVT.

In its sample, this clone was seen once. The chain joins TRBV19 to TRBJ2-1; 8 nucleotides agree with TRBD2. This CDR3 spans 15 amino acids. Germline-derived CDR1 and CDR2 are LNHDA and SQIVND (reference sequence). V was clipped by 1 base and J by 5 bases; unmatched bases: 4. The CDR3 coding sequence is TGTGCCAGTAGTATAGCGGGGGGGCGGAACAATGAGCAGTTCTTC. It codes for CASSIAGGRNNEQFF. The full variable domain, completed using reference TRBV19 and TRBJ2-1, is DGGITQSPKYLFRKEGQNVTLSCEQNLNHDAMYWYRQDPGQGLRLIYYSQIVNDFQKGDIAEGYSVSREKKESFPLTVTSAQKNPTAFYLCASSIAGGRNNEQFFGPGTRLTVL.

The V gene is TRBV7-3, the J gene TRBJ2-2, with D uncertain. The CDR3 sequence is 16 residues long. Germline loops: CDR1 SGHTA, CDR2 FQGTGA. V lost 5 bases and J 6 bases, leaving 19 bases between the germline ends. The DNA for the CDR3 is TGTGCCAGCAGCCCAAACCCCGGGTCAGCCCCCGGGGAGCTGTTTTTT. It translates to CASSPNPGSAPGELFF.

The gene calls are TRBV27 and TRBJ2-7; 9 positions agree with TRBD1. The J segment lost 3 bases and the V segment lost 2 bases, leaving 5 bases of the junction unmatched. The CDR3 runs 15 residues. The germline CDR1 and CDR2 sequences are MNHEY and SMNVEV (reference sequence). CDR3 in amino acids: CASSLGTGHHYEQYF. Here the CDR3 DNA reads TGTGCCAGCAGTTTAGGGACAGGGCATCACTACGAGCAGTACTTC.

V gene TRBV11-2 combines with J gene TRBJ2-3; 8 bases fit TRBD2. The germline CDR1 and CDR2 sequences are SGHAT and FQNNGV. This CDR3 region has 16 residues. Trimming took 0 bases from V and 3 from J; bases not matched to a gene: 5. CDR3 in DNA: TGTGCCAGCAGCTTAGATTTTAGCGGGGCTACAGATACGCAGTATTTT. Protein product: CASSLDFSGATDTQYF. Full variable domain (rest looked up from reference TRBV11-2 and TRBJ2-3): EAGVAQSPRYKIIEKRQSVAFWCNPISGHATLYWYQQILGQGPKLLIQFQNNGVVDDSQLPKDRFSAERLKGVDSTLKIQPAKLEDSAVYLCASSLDFSGATDTQYFGPGTRLTVL.

V and J are TRBV14 and TRBJ2-5, with D uncertain. The CDR3 totals 13 residues. Germline V gene lookup returns CDR1 SGHDN and CDR2 FVKESK. Trimming pared 4 bases from V and 0 bases from J, leaving 6 bases between. CDR3 loop: CASSPRYQETQYF. As DNA, the CDR3 is TGTGCCAGCAGCCCTCGGTACCAAGAGACCCAGTACTTC.

The chain links TRBV7-9 to TRBJ1-1; weak D call: TRBD1 (5 bases). Germline V gives CDR1 SEHNR, CDR2 FQNEAQ (reference sequence). This CDR3 is 15 amino acids long. Trimming removed 1 base from V and 2 bases from J, with 11 bases in between. The chain's CDR3 is CASSLDRTINTEAFF. The CDR3 nucleotides read TGTGCCAGCAGCTTAGACAGGACGATTAACACTGAAGCTTTCTTT.

The rearrangement uses TRBV29-1 and TRBJ1-5, with 8 bases identical to TRBD1. There are 15 residues in the CDR3. Germline V gene data show CDR1 as SQVTM and CDR2 as ANQGSEA. J gave up 0 bases and V 8 bases, and 9 bases lay outside the gene matches. The CDR3, as DNA: TGCAGCACAAGACAGGGGACGGATAGCAATCAGCCCCAGCATTTT. This sequence encodes CSTRQGTDSNQPQHF.

The chain has TRBV13 and TRBJ2-7, with 10 nucleotides matching TRBD1. Per germline, CDR1 PRHDT and CDR2 FYEKMQ (reference sequence). The CDR3 sequence is 14 residues long. Trimming at V came to 3 bases and at J to 5 bases, leaving 4 bases not matched to a gene. Here the CDR3 reads CASSFPGQGHEQYF. DNA for the CDR3: TGTGCCAGCAGCTTCCCGGGACAGGGGCACGAGCAGTACTTC.

This chain uses TRBV2 with TRBJ1-5; 9 bases match TRBD1. There are 14 residues in the CDR3. Looked up from germline, CDR1 is SNHLY and CDR2 is FYNNEI. Trimming at V came to 6 bases and at J to 6 bases, leaving 6 bases not matched to a gene. CDR3 residues: CASRDRGWRQPQHF. The CDR3 region has the DNA TGTGCCAGCAGGGACAGGGGTTGGCGTCAGCCCCAGCATTTT.

The gene calls are TRBV6-5 and TRBJ1-1; D gene ambiguous. The CDR3 has 15 residues. V was shortened by 3 bases and J by 0 bases, with 11 bases between the two germline ends. Germline V gene sequence: CDR1 MNHEY, CDR2 SVGAGI. The CDR3 DNA follows: TGTGCCAGCAGTTATCACATAGCCTTGAACACTGAAGCTTTCTTT. The encoded protein is CASSYHIALNTEAFF.